Shown below are 10 T cell receptor beta chains from a single sample sequenced in a study of CD8 T cells in Susac syndrome. With random hexamers, reverse transcription was performed on about 0.5 to 1 ug of RNA. MiXCR, run by TCRdb on the immunoSEQ multiplex PCR reads, gives a single entry per CDR3 protein. The sample contains 150,000 or so distinct CDR3 sequences, roughly 95% of which appear only once. Sequencing used CD8+ T cells from PBMCs. The receptor set was obtained from a human donor with multiple sclerosis.

This clonotype appeared a single time. The V and J genes are TRBV29-1 and TRBJ2-1, with a weak D call TRBD1 (5 bases). V lost 3 bases, J lost 8 bases, and 14 bases lay in between. The CDR3 totals 13 residues. Germline V gene lookup returns CDR1 SQVTM and CDR2 ANQGSEA. DNA of the CDR3: TGCAGCGTTGATTCGTCAGGGTTCGATGAGCAGTTCTTC. Amino acids: CSVDSSGFDEQFF.

The chain combines TRBV30 with TRBJ2-7, with D tentatively TRBD1 (6 bases). The germline gives CDR1 GTSNPN, CDR2 SVGIG (reference sequence). The CDR3 loop spans 13 amino acids. The V gene lost 5 bases and the J gene lost 0 bases, with 11 bases spanning the gap. Here the CDR3 reads CAWGEDSSYEQYF. The CDR3 DNA is TGTGCCTGGGGAGAGGACAGCTCCTACGAGCAGTACTTC.

The CDR3 here is CASSLQLGSAPGYGYTF. The CDR3 nucleotides are TGTGCCAGCAGCTTACAGCTGGGCTCTGCTCCGGGCTATGGCTACACCTTC. The chain is built from TRBV7-9 and TRBJ1-2; unclear D gene. This CDR3 region has 17 residues. Trimming removed 2 bases at V and 4 bases at J, with 20 bases between. The germline CDR1 and CDR2 sequences are SEHNR and FQNEAQ (reference sequence).

The V gene is TRBV20-1, the J gene TRBJ2-7; perhaps D is TRBD1 or TRBD2 (6 bases each). Germline V gene data show CDR1 as DFQATT and CDR2 as SNEGSKA (reference sequence). V gave up 6 bases and J gave up 6 bases, with 24 bases separating them. The CDR3 consists of 15 residues. The CDR3 sequence: CSANREGTLAGEQYF. The DNA for the CDR3 is TGCAGTGCGAATAGGGAAGGGACACTAGCCGGCGAGCAGTACTTC.

This sequence joins TRBV5-1 and TRBJ2-5; no firm D call. Trimming cost V 9 bases and J 4 bases, with 13 bases left between them. Germline-derived CDR1 and CDR2 are SGHRS and YFSETQ. This CDR3 comprises 12 residues. CDR3: CATGVIGETQYF. Here the CDR3 DNA reads TGCGCCACCGGCGTGATCGGAGAGACCCAGTACTTC.

The chain carries TRBV15 and TRBJ2-2; 8 bases line up with TRBD2. Germline V gene sequence: CDR1 LNHNV, CDR2 YYDKDF (reference sequence). The CDR3 runs 17 residues. The V and J ends lost 4 bases and 0 bases, in that order; junction bases with no gene match: 7. This CDR3 is CATSIRAGGTNTGELFF. The CDR3 bases are TGTGCCACCAGCATTAGGGCGGGGGGAACGAACACCGGGGAGCTGTTTTTT.

V and J are TRBV12-3 or TRBV12-4 and TRBJ1-1; D is possibly TRBD1 (5 bases). The CDR3 runs to 15 residues. The germline V and J ends were trimmed by 5 bases and 4 bases, with 17 bases remaining between them. Written as DNA, the CDR3 is TGTGCCAGCAGTCCCTTCGGGGGAAGGGGCACTGAAGCTTTCTTT. This translates into CASSPFGGRGTEAFF.

This sequence joins TRBV7-9 and TRBJ2-2; 7 nucleotides align to TRBD1. The CDR3 is made up of 18 amino acids. V dropped 4 bases and J dropped 0; count of bases not matched to a gene: 11. Germline V gives CDR1 SEHNR, CDR2 FQNEAQ (reference sequence). The CDR3: CASSYHWTGAANTGELFF. DNA for the CDR3: TGTGCCAGCAGCTATCACTGGACAGGCGCCGCGAACACCGGGGAGCTGTTTTTT.

This clonotype was detected once. V and J are TRBV6-5 and TRBJ2-1; D possibly corresponds to TRBD1 (6 bases). This CDR3 region has 14 residues. Trimming removed 7 bases at V and 2 bases at J, with 12 bases between. Germline V gives CDR1 MNHEY, CDR2 SVGAGI. CDR3 DNA: TGTGCCAGCAAAAGAGAGGGGGCCTACAATGAGCAGTTCTTC. It specifies CASKREGAYNEQFF.

The chain employs TRBV7-9 and TRBJ1-4, with 9 bases aligning to TRBD1. The J segment lost 9 bases and the V segment lost 5 bases, leaving 7 bases of the junction unmatched. The CDR3 is made up of 14 amino acids. Germline assignment: CDR1 SEHNR and CDR2 FQNEAQ (reference sequence). Here the CDR3 DNA reads TGTGCCAGCAGCGCAACAGGGGGCGACCAAAAACTGTTTTTT. It translates to CASSATGGDQKLFF. Complete variable domain (other parts from reference TRBV7-9 and TRBJ1-4): DTGVSQNPRHKITKRGQNVTFRCDPISEHNRLYWYRQTLGQGPEFLTYFQNEAQLEKSRLLSDRFSAERPKGSFSTLEIQRTEQGDSAMYLCASSATGGDQKLFFGSGTQLSVL.